Sequencing of this T cell receptor (beta chain) was carried out in a study of high-grade serous ovarian cancer treatment subgroups. Study-level findings and limits: Different patients shared almost no repertoire; same-patient tumors shared about 0.1 to 0.79. TCR relatedness rose with neoantigen level and trended with mutation load.

On this clone: Its antigen is unknown.

The tumor samples were collected prior to definitive surgery or chemotherapy. The assay was immunoSEQ multiplex PCR, and TCRdb's table has in-frame clones only and misses some. The sample lists about 33,000 clones, 75% to 85% occurring once. The V gene's germline CDR1 is MNHNY and CDR2 SVGAGI (reference sequence). The CDR3 extends over 16 amino acids. V lost 8 bases and J lost 4, with 22 bases in between. This sequence joins TRBV6-6 and TRBJ2-3, with a tentative D call TRBD1 (5 bases). The TCR was taken from a human donor with high-grade serous ovarian cancer. Sample: tumor tissue. CDR3 loop: CASCPLQVEAPDTQYF. As DNA, the CDR3 is TGTGCCAGCTGCCCCTTACAGGTAGAAGCGCCAGATACGCAGTATTTT.